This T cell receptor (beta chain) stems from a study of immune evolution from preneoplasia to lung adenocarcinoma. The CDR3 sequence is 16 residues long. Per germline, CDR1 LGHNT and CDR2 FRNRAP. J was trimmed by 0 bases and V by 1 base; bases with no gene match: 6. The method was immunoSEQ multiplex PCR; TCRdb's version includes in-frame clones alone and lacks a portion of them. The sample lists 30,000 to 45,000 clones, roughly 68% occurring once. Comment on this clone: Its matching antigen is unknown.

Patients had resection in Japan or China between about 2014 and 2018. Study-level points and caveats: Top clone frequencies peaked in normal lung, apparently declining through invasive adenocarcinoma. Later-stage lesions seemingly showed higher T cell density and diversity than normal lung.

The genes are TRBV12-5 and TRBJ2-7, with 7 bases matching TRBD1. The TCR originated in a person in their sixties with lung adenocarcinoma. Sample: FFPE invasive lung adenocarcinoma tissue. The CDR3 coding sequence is TGTGCTAGTGGTTTGGGAGGGACAGCTACCTCCTACGAGCAGTACTTC. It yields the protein CASGLGGTATSYEQYF. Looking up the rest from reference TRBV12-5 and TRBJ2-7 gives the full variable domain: DARVTQTPRHKVTEMGQEVTMRCQPILGHNTVFWYRQTMMQGLELLAYFRNRAPLDDSGMPKDRFSAEMPDATLATLKIQPSEPRDSAVYFCASGLGGTATSYEQYFGPGTRLTVT.